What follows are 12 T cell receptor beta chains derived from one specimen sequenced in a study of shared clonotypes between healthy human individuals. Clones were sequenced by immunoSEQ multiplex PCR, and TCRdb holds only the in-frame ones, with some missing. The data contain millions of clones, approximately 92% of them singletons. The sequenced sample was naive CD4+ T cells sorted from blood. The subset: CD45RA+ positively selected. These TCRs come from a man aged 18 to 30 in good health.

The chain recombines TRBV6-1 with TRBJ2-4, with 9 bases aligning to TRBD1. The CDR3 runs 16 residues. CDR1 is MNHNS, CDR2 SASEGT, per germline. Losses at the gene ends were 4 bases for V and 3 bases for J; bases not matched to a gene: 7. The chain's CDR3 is CASSVPGQGDKNIQYF. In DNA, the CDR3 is TGTGCCAGCAGTGTGCCGGGACAGGGCGACAAAAACATTCAGTACTTC.

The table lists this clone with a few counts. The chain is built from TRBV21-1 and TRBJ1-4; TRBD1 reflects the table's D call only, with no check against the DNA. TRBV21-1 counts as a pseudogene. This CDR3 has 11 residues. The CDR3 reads CASSPIGDETF. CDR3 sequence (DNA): TGTGCCAGCAGCCCCATAGGGGATGAGACTTTT.

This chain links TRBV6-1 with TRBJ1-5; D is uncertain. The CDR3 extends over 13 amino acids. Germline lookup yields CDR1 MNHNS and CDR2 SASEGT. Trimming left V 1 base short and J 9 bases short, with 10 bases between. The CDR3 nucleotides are TGTGCCAGCAGTGAAGAGGGATTGCGGCCCCAGCATTTT. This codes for CASSEEGLRPQHF.

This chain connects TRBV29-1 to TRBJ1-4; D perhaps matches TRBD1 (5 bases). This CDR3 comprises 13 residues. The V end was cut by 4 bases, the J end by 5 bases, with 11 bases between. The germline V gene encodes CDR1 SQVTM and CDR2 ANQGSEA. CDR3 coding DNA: TGCAGCGTTGCCGGGACGGGCAATGAAAAACTGTTTTTT. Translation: CSVAGTGNEKLFF.

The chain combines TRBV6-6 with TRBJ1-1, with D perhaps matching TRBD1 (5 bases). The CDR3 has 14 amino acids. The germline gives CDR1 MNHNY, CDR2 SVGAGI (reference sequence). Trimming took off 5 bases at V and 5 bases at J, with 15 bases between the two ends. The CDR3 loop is CASSQLLGVTEAFF. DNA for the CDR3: TGTGCCAGCAGTCAGCTTTTAGGGGTTACTGAAGCTTTCTTT.

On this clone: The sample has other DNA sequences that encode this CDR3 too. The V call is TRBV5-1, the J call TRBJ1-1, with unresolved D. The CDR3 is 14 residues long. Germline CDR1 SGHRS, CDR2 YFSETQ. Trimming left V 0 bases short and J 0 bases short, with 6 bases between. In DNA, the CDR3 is TGCGCCAGCAGCTTGGGCAGCTTGAACACTGAAGCTTTCTTT. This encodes CASSLGSLNTEAFF.

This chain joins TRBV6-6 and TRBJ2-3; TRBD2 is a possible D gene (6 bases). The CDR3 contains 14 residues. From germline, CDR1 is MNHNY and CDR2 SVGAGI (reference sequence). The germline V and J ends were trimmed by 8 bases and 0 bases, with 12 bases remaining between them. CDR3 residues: CASALGLSTDTQYF. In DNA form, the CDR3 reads TGTGCCAGCGCCCTGGGACTTAGCACAGATACGCAGTATTTT.

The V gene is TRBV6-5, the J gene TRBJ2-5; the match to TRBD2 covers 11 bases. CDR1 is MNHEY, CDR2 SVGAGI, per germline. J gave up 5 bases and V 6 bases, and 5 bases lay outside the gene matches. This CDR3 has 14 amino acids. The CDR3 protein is CASRGLAVVETQYF. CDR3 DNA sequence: TGTGCCAGCAGGGGACTAGCGGTGGTTGAGACCCAGTACTTC.

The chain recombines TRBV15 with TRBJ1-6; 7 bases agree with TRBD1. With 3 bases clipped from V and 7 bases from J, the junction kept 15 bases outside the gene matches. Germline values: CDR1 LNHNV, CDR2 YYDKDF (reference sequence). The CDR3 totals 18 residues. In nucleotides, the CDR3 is TGTGCCACCAGCAGCCTCCTGGGGCCGGGACAGAGGAATTCACCCCTCCACTTT. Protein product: CATSSLLGPGQRNSPLHF.

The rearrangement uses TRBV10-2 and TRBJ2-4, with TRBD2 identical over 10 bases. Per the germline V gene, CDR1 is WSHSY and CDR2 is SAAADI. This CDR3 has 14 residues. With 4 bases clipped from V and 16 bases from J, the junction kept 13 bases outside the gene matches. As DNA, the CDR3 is TGCGCCAGCAGTGTAGGTAGCGGGGGGACCTGGTTTTACTTC. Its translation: CASSVGSGGTWFYF.

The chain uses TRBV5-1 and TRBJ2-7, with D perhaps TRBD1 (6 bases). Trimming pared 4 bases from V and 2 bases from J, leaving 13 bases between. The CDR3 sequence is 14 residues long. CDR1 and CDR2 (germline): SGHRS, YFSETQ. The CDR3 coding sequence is TGCGCCAGCAGCGTTCAGGGGACCACCTACGAGCAGTACTTC. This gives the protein CASSVQGTTYEQYF.

CDR3 bases: TGCGCCAGCAGCCAAGATGTTCCTCCCGCGGGGTACGCTTTCTTT. This translates into CASSQDVPPAGYAFF. The chain employs TRBV4-3 and TRBJ1-1; unclear D gene. With 0 bases removed from V and 11 bases from J, the gap between germline ends came to 19 bases. Looked up from germline, CDR1 is LGHNA and CDR2 is YSLEER. The CDR3 has 15 amino acids.